This T cell receptor beta chain originates from a study of blood T cell repertoires in COVID-19 (TCRdb year 2020). Describing the broader study: Samples covering the acute and convalescent phases of COVID-19 were provided by collaborators in the United States, Italy and Spain. The repertoires were released in a freely available public database meant as a resource for research on the immune response to SARS-CoV-2. Where available, HLA class I and class II types were obtained from metadata supplied by the sample provider rather than from assay-based typing. A de-identified subject ID, COVID-19 status, age in years and sex were almost always included in the sample metadata. The material from the prospective study consisted of cDNA or gDNA derived from T cells, B-cell-depleted T cells, or PBMCs. The samples were drawn from two sources: the first 160 participants of the ongoing ImmuneRACE study, and approximately 1,300 subjects contributed by 6 global collaborators. Deeply sampled blood TCRbeta repertoires from subjects exposed to, actively infected with, or recovered from COVID-19 were included in the dataset. Results and caveats for the whole study, not just this receptor: How much clinical and demographic metadata was included differed by source and by participant, and the metadata was provided uncurated.

In the prospective study, participants were about 18 to 95 years old, resided in under 30 geographic areas of the United States, and were enrolled through a virtual design. In the prospective study, cohorts were assigned on the basis of participant-reported clinical history obtained from a screening survey and a study questionnaire. Recovered participants in ImmuneRACE Cohort 3 were defined by two consecutive negative NP/OP PCR tests, clearance by a healthcare professional, or resolution of symptoms. In the prospective study, whole blood, serum and a nasopharyngeal or oropharyngeal swab were collected from each participant by mobile phlebotomists. Over a 2-month period, participants in the prospective study had the option of providing additional blood draws and questionnaires. Prospective study blood samples were shipped either frozen or at room temperature before DNA extraction. TCRbeta CDR3 regions were amplified from genomic DNA using the immunoSEQ Assay, a bias-controlled multiplex PCR. From the authors' description of their analysis: Nucleated cell counts per sample were estimated from amplification of reference gene primers within the assay. To quantify the absolute abundance of each unique TCRbeta CDR3 rearrangement, sequence reads were collapsed and filtered. Productive Simpson clonality was computed per sample as the square root of Simpson's diversity index over productive rearrangements. Here the immuneACCESS table is served through TCRdb, limited to in-frame sequences with V and J called. Missing clones are a known gap in these copies; in checked studies unresolved V genes cover under half, and the rest lacks a known reason. Clonal size and the V and J genes are those of that table, whereas D and trimming came from the DNA. Across this sample there are a few hundred thousand clones, with 75% to 90% seen only once. The top ten hold just under 9% of the sample.

CDR1 and CDR2, looked up from the germline V gene (reference sequence), are LGHDT and YNNKEL. V is pared back by 3 bases and J by 3 bases, with 11 bases lying between the germline termini. From the cysteine through the phenylalanine, the CDR3 covers 14 amino acids. Only the CDR3 DNA stays, 42 bases, in frame from base 1. As regards this clone: Its target antigen remains unknown. Nothing much larger sits one base from this clone, and base qualities are not available.

The sequenced sample was PBMCs or T cells enriched from blood (not recorded which). The TCR was taken from a man aged 35 to 55 who had recovered from COVID-19. The chain uses TRBV3-1 (or the pseudogene TRBV3-2) and TRBJ1-1, with TRBD1 perhaps the D gene, on 5 matching bases. The CDR3 here reads CASSQQGWDTEAFF. DNA sequence: TGTGCCAGCAGCCAGCAGGGTTGGGACACTGAAGCTTTCTTT.